This T cell receptor beta chain was identified in a study of low-dose radiotherapy and immunotherapy resistance in tumors. Time point in this sample: before trial treatment. Donors received nivolumab, ipilimumab, aspirin, low-dose cyclophosphamide and low-dose radiotherapy. TRAV and TRBV primers primed cDNA for both TCRalpha and TCRbeta. PCR amplification of the TCRs was performed with Phusion for 20 PCR cycles, and it relied on a constant-region primer together with a V-primer adapter. TCRdb reanalysed the reads using MiXCR and keeps one entry per CDR3 protein. The sample has 65,000 to 95,000 distinct CDR3 sequences, under 20% seen once. The CDR3 extends over 16 amino acids. CDR1 and CDR2 from the germline V gene are SGHVS and FQNEAQ. V lost 5 bases and J lost 6; bases outside the gene matches: 11.

The chain combines TRBV7-8 with TRBJ2-2, with 8 positions matching TRBD1. The receptor was derived from a male donor with prostate cancer. The source material was PBMCs, sampled before treatment. For the CDR3, the DNA is TGTGCCAGCAGCCCCCCTGGGACAGGCGGCCCCGGGGAGCTGTTTTTT. Amino acid sequence: CASSPPGTGGPGELFF.